The source of this T cell receptor beta chain is a study of cytomegalovirus exposure and HLA in healthy donors. About this clone itself: Its specificity is not known.

CDR1 is MDHEN, CDR2 SYDVKM, per germline. This CDR3 spans 13 amino acids. V lost 3 bases and J 1 base, leaving 5 bases between the germline ends. Overall study results and limits: Most TCR sequences proved rare, with some public TCRs found in many donors.

Clones were read by immunoSEQ multiplex PCR, and TCRdb kept only the in-frame ones, dropping some. The table includes fewer than 120,000 clones, 88% detected once. This chain links TRBV28 with TRBJ2-3; D ambiguous. The receptor was isolated from a woman in her 30s in good health and CMV-seropositive. Sequencing was performed on PBMCs. The CDR3 nucleotides are TGTGCCAGCAGTTTTCAGGGCACAGATACGCAGTATTTT. Protein product: CASSFQGTDTQYF. Based on the CDR3 plus reference TRBV28 and TRBJ2-3, the full variable domain is DVKVTQSSRYLVKRTGEKVFLECVQDMDHENMFWYRQDPGLGLRLIYFSYDVKMKEKGDIPEGYSVSREKKERFSLILESASTNQTSMYLCASSFQGTDTQYFGPGTRLTVL.